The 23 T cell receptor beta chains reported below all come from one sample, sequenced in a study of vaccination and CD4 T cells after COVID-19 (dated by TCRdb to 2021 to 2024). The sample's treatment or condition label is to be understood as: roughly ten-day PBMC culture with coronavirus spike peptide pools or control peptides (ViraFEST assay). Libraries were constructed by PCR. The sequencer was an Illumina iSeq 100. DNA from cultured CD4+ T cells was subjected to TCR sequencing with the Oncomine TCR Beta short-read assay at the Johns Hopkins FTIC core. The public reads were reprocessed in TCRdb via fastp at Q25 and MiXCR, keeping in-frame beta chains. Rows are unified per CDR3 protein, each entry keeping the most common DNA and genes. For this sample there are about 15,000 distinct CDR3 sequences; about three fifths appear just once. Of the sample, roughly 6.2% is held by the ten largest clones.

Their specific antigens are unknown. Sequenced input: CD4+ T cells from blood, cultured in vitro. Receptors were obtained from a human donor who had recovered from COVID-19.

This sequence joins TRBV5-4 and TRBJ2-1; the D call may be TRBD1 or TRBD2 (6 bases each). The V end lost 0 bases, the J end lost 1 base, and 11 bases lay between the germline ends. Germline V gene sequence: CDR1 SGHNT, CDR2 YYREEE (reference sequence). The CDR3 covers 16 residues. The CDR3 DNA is TGTGCCAGCAGCTTGGACGGGGGCGCTTCCTACAATGAGCAGTTCTTC. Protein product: CASSLDGGASYNEQFF.

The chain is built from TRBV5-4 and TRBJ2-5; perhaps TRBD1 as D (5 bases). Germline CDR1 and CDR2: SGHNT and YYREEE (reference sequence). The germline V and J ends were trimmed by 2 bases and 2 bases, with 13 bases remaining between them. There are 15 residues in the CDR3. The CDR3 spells CASSFGQGDQETQYF. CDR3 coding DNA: TGTGCCAGCAGCTTTGGGCAGGGTGATCAAGAGACCCAGTACTTC.

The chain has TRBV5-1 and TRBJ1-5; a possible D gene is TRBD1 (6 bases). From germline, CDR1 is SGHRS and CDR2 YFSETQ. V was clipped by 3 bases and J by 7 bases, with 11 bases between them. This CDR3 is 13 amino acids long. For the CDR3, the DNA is TGCGCCAGCAGCTCTACAGGGCTGCAGCCCCAGCATTTT. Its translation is CASSSTGLQPQHF.

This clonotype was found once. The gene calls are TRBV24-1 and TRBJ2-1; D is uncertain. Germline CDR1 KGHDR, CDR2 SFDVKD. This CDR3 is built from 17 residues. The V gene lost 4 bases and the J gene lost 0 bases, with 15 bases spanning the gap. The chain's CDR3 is CATSDPTRTSSYNEQFF. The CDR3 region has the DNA TGTGCCACCAGTGACCCCACGCGGACCAGCTCCTACAATGAGCAGTTCTTC.

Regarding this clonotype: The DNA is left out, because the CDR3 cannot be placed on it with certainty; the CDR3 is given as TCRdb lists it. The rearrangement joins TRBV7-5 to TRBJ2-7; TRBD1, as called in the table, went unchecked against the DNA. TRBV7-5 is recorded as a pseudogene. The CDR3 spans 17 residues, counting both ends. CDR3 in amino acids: CISVPEVPRGLGYEQYF.

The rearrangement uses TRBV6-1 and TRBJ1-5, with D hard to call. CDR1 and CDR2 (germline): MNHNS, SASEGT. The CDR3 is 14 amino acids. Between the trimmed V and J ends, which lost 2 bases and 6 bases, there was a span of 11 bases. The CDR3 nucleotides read TGTGCCAGCAGTGAACCTCCAAGTGTTCAGCCCCAGCATTTT. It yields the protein CASSEPPSVQPQHF.

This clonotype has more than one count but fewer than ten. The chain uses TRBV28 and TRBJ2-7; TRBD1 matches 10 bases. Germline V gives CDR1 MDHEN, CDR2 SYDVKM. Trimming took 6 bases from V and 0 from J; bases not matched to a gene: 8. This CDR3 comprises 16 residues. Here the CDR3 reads CASRRGGTGDSYEQYF. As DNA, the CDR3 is TGTGCCAGCAGAAGAGGTGGGACAGGGGACTCCTACGAGCAGTACTTC. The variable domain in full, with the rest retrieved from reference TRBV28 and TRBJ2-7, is DVKVTQSSRYLVKRTGEKVFLECVQDMDHENMFWYRQDPGLGLRLIYFSYDVKMKEKGDIPEGYSVSREKKERFSLILESASTNQTSMYLCASRRGGTGDSYEQYFGPGTRLTVT.

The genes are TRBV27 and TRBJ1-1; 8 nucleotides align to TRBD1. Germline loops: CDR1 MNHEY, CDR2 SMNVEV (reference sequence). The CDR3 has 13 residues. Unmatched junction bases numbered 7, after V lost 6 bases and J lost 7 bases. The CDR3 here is CASSRDRGGEAFF. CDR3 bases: TGTGCCAGCAGCCGAGACAGGGGAGGTGAAGCTTTCTTT.

CDR3 DNA sequence: TGTGCCAGTGGCCAAGCTAGCGGGAGTCGGGAGCAGTACTTC. It translates to CASGQASGSREQYF. The chain has TRBV19 and TRBJ2-7, with TRBD2 identical over 10 bases. CDR1 is LNHDA, CDR2 SQIVND, per germline (reference sequence). V shed 8 bases, J shed 7 bases, and the junction held 11 bases outside the gene matches. This CDR3 is 14 amino acids long.

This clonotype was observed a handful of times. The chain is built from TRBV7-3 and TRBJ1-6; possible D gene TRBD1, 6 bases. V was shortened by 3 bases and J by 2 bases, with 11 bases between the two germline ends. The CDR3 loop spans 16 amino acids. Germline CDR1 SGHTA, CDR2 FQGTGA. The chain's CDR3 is CASSLLGGAYNSPLHF. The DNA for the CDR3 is TGTGCCAGCAGCTTGCTGGGGGGCGCCTATAATTCACCCCTCCACTTT.

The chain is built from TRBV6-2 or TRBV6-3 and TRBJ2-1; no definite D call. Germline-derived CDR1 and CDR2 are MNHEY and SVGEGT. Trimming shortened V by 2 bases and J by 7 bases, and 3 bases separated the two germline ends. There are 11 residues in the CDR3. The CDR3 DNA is TGTGCCAGCAGTTACAGGAATGAGCAGTTCTTC. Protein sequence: CASSYRNEQFF.

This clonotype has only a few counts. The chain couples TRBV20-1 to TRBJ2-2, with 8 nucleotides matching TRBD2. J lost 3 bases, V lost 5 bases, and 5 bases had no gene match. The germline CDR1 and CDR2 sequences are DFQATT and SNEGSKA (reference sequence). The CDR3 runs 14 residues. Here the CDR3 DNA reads TGCAGTGCTCAGCGGGAGTCGTACACCGGGGAGCTGTTTTTT. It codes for CSAQRESYTGELFF.

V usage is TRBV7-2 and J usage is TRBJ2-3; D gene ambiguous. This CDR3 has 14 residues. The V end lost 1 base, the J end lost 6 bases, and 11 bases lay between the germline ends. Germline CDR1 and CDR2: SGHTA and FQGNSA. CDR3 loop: CASSLVNFEDTQYF. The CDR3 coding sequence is TGTGCCAGCAGCTTAGTTAATTTTGAGGATACGCAGTATTTT.

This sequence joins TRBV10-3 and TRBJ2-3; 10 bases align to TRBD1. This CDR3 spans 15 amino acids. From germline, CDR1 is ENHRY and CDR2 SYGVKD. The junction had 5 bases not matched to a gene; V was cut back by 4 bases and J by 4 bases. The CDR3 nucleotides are TGTGCCATCAGTGCTTCCGGGACAGGGGCAGATACGCAGTATTTT. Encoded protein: CAISASGTGADTQYF.

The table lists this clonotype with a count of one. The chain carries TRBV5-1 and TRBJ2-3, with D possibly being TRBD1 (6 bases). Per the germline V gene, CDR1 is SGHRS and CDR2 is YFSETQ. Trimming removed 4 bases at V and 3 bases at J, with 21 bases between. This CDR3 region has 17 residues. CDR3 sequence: CASSALPPGTTTDTQYF. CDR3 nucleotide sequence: TGCGCCAGCAGCGCCTTACCCCCCGGGACAACTACAGATACGCAGTATTTT.

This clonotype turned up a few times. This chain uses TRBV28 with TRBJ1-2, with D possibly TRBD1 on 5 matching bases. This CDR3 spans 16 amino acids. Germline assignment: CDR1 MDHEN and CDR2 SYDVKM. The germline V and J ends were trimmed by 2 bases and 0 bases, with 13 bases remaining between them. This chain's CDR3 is CASSLMAGPANYGYTF. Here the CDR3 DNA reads TGTGCCAGCAGTTTAATGGCAGGGCCAGCTAACTATGGCTACACCTTC.

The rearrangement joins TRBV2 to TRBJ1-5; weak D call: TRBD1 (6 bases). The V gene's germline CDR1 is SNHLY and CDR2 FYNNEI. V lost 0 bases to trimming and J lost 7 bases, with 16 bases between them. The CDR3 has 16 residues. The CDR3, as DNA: TGTGCCAGCAGTGAAGCCGCGACAGGCCGGGGGCAGCCCCAGCATTTT. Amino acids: CASSEAATGRGQPQHF.

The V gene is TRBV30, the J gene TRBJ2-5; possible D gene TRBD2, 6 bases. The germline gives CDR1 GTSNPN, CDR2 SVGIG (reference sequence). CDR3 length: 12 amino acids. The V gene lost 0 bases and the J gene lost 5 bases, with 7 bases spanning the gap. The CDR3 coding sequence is TGTGCCTGGAGTGTGCTAGCGGAGACCCAGTACTTC. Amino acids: CAWSVLAETQYF.

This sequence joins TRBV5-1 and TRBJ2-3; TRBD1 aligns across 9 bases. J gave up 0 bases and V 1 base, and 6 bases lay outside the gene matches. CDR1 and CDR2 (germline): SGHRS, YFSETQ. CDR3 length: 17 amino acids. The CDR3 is CASSLSGQGFSTDTQYF. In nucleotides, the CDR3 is TGCGCCAGCAGCTTGAGTGGACAGGGGTTTAGCACAGATACGCAGTATTTT.

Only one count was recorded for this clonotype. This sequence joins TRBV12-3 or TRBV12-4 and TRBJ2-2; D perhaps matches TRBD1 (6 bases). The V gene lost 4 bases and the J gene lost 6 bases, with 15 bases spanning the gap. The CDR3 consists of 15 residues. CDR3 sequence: CASSSYTQGPGELFF. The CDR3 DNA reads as TGTGCCAGCAGTTCATACACACAGGGACCCGGGGAGCTGTTTTTT.

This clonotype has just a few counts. The DNA for the CDR3 is TGTGCCTGGAGCAAGGGGGCCCCCTACGAGCAGTACTTC. Encoded protein: CAWSKGAPYEQYF. V gene TRBV30 combines with J gene TRBJ2-7, with TRBD1 matching over 7 bases. The CDR3 length is 13 residues. The junction had 4 bases not matched to a gene; V was cut back by 3 bases and J by 2 bases. CDR1 is GTSNPN, CDR2 SVGIG, per germline (reference sequence).

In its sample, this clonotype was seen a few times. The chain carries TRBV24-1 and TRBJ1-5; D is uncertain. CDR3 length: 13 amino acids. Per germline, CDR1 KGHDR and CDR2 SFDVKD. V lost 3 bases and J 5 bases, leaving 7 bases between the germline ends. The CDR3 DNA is TGTGCCACCAGTGATGACAATTATCAGCCCCAGCATTTT. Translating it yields CATSDDNYQPQHF.

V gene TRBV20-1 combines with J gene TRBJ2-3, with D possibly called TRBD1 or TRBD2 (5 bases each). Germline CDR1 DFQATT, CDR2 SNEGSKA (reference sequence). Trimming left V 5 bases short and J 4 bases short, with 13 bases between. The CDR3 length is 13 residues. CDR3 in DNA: TGCAGTGCTCTAGCACCAGGGCCAGATACGCAGTATTTT. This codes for CSALAPGPDTQYF.